This TCR beta chain comes out of a study of control samples from healthy donors and cancer patients (dated by TCRdb to 2020 to 2021). On this clone: Its antigen remains undetermined. No base-level quality is on record; no much larger clone is a single base apart.

Trimmed from V: 2 bases; trimmed from J: 4 bases; junction bases lacking a gene match: 14. The CDR3, from cysteine to phenylalanine, totals 18 residues. The entry retains the CDR3 DNA only, 54 bases that are in frame from base 1. CDR1 and CDR2 are drawn from the germline V gene: MNHNS, SASEGT. The library was generated by the immunoSEQ multiplex PCR assay. TCRdb stores this immuneACCESS table with in-frame sequences only. Part of the clones is absent; in the studies checked, under half of the shortfall reflects unresolved V genes, and no reason is known for the rest. The sample table holds 95,000 to 150,000 clones, of which about nine tenths were seen once. The leading ten clones occupy 3.4% of the sample.

This receptor was obtained from a man aged 40-50 years in good health. The chain is encoded by TRBV6-1 joined to TRBJ2-1; TRBD2 aligns with 7 central bases. The sequenced sample consisted of blood. Here the CDR3 is given as CASSEFNWASGYYNEQFF. The nucleotides read TGTGCCAGCAGTGAATTTAATTGGGCTAGCGGATATTACAATGAGCAGTTCTTC.